These 4 T cell receptor beta chains originate from one sample sequenced in a study of cytomegalovirus exposure and HLA in healthy donors. The PCR contained 60 Vbeta and 13 Jbeta primers. The assay was immunoSEQ multiplex PCR, and TCRdb's table has in-frame clones only and misses some. This table has under 150,000 clones, 75% to 85% appearing once. The sample consisted of PBMCs. Receptors were obtained from a male donor in good health and CMV-seropositive.

The chain recombines TRBV4-1 with TRBJ2-1, with TRBD2 identical over 7 bases. V gave up 0 bases and J gave up 5 bases; unmatched junction bases: 13. CDR3 length equals 18 residues. Germline lookup yields CDR1 MGHRA and CDR2 YSYEKL. The DNA of the CDR3 is TGCGCCAGCAGCCAAGATGCAGGCGGGAGCCCCTTCAACAATGAGCAGTTCTTC. Its protein product is CASSQDAGGSPFNNEQFF.

V gene TRBV11-2 combines with J gene TRBJ2-1; 10 nucleotides align to TRBD2. Germline V gene data show CDR1 as SGHAT and CDR2 as FQNNGV. The V segment lost 5 bases and the J segment 7 bases; nucleotides outside the gene matches: 8. This CDR3 is 15 amino acids long. CDR3 DNA: TGTGCCAGCAGCCACCCAGCGGGAGGGGCGAATGAGCAGTTCTTC. This translates into CASSHPAGGANEQFF. The full variable domain, rest sourced from reference TRBV11-2 and TRBJ2-1, is EAGVAQSPRYKIIEKRQSVAFWCNPISGHATLYWYQQILGQGPKLLIQFQNNGVVDDSQLPKDRFSAERLKGVDSTLKIQPAKLEDSAVYLCASSHPAGGANEQFFGPGTRLTVL.

V is TRBV6-6 and J is TRBJ2-2, with unresolved D. The CDR3 is 15 amino acids. Germline V gives CDR1 MNHNY, CDR2 SVGAGI (reference sequence). V was clipped by 2 bases and J by 6 bases, with 13 bases between them. The chain's CDR3 is CASSYMRREAGELFF. As DNA, the CDR3 is TGTGCCAGCAGTTACATGAGGCGTGAGGCCGGGGAGCTGTTTTTT.

The chain combines TRBV7-2 with TRBJ1-5; no definite D call. The CDR3 is made up of 13 amino acids. Germline assignment: CDR1 SGHTA and CDR2 FQGNSA. The V end was cut by 4 bases, the J end by 4 bases, with 8 bases between. The CDR3 DNA is TGTGCCAGCAGCTCCGAGATGAATCAGCCCCAGCATTTT. Amino acid sequence: CASSSEMNQPQHF. The full variable domain, with the rest looked up from reference TRBV7-2 and TRBJ1-5, is GAGVSQSPSNKVTEKGKDVELRCDPISGHTALYWYRQSLGQGLEFLIYFQGNSAPDKSGLPSDRFSAERTGGSVSTLTIQRTQQEDSAVYLCASSSEMNQPQHFGDGTRLSIL.